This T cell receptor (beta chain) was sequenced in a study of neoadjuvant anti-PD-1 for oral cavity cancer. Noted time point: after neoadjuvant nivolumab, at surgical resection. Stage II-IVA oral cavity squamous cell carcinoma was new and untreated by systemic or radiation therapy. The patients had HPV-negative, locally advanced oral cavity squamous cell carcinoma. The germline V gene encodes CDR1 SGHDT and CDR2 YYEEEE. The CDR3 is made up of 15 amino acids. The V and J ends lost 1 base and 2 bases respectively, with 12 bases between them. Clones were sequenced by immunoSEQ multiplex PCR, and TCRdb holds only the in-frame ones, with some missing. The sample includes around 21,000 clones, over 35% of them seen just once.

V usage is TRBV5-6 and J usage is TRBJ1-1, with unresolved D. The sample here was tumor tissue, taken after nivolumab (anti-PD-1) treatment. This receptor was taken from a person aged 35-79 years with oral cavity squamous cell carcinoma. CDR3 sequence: CASSLRRGFNTEAFF. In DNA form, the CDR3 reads TGTGCCAGCAGCTTGCGTAGAGGGTTTAACACTGAAGCTTTCTTT.